The text below deals with one TCR beta chain. These data originate in a study of T cell responses to AZD1222 COVID-19 vaccine. The method was immunoSEQ multiplex PCR; TCRdb's version includes in-frame clones alone and lacks a portion of them. The sample lists some 170,000 clones; over 80% were seen once. The CDR3 runs 14 residues. Germline CDR1 and CDR2: SGHTA and FQGTGA. J lost 0 bases, V lost 5 bases, and 3 bases had no gene match. Sequenced here: peripheral blood, sampled 28 days after the second dose of the MenACWY control vaccine. The genes are TRBV7-3 and TRBJ2-5, with TRBD1 matching 7 bases. This receptor was taken from an adult who received the MenACWY meningococcal vaccine as a control. The CDR3 DNA reads as TGTGCCAGCAGCCCGGACAGGTACCAAGAGACCCAGTACTTC. This translates into CASSPDRYQETQYF.